A selection of T cell receptor beta chains follows, all from one sample in a study of blood T cell repertoires in COVID-19. Profiled with immunoSEQ multiplex PCR; TCRdb holds only in-frame clones, not every one. Of 120,000 to 150,000 clones detected, 65% to 85% appear once; the ten largest clones hold 7% to 9.5%. Sequenced input: peripheral blood. All receptors come from a man aged 25-45 years with COVID-19, enrolled during active disease. The CDR3 runs from the conserved cysteine through the conserved F or W. Each record gives: V gene, J gene, CDR3 length, CDR3 protein.

v_call: TRBV6-6
j_call: TRBJ1-5
cdr3_length: 14
cdr3_aa: CASRSGSSNQPQHF

v_call: TRBV4-1
j_call: TRBJ1-5
cdr3_length: 15
cdr3_aa: CASSQDPGGRQPQHF

v_call: TRBV7-9
j_call: TRBJ1-1
cdr3_length: 14
cdr3_aa: CASSPQGFGTEAFF

v_call: TRBV10-3
j_call: TRBJ1-5
cdr3_length: 12
cdr3_aa: CAISEGAQPQHF

v_call: TRBV3-1/TRBV3-2
j_call: TRBJ2-7
cdr3_length: 15
cdr3_aa: CASSQEWAPNYEQYF

v_call: TRBV5-1
j_call: TRBJ2-7
cdr3_length: 15
cdr3_aa: CASSWGTSGSGEQYF

v_call: TRBV10-1
j_call: TRBJ2-1
cdr3_length: 17
cdr3_aa: CASSEPRTFHTYNEQFF

v_call: TRBV11-1
j_call: TRBJ2-6
cdr3_length: 13
cdr3_aa: CASSQAGTNVLTF

v_call: TRBV7-6
j_call: TRBJ2-1
cdr3_length: 15
cdr3_aa: CASSLASSSYNEQFF

v_call: TRBV28
j_call: TRBJ2-3
cdr3_length: 16
cdr3_aa: CASSLMGRGDTDTQYF

v_call: TRBV27
j_call: TRBJ1-4
cdr3_length: 15
cdr3_aa: CASSAHGTGNEKLFF

v_call: TRBV19
j_call: TRBJ2-7
cdr3_length: 19
cdr3_aa: CASSGRLAGVPNLVYEQYF

v_call: TRBV5-1
j_call: TRBJ1-4
cdr3_length: 14
cdr3_aa: CASSSTGGNEKLFF

v_call: TRBV27
j_call: TRBJ2-7
cdr3_length: 16
cdr3_aa: CASSLTGGDKAYEQYF

v_call: TRBV28
j_call: TRBJ2-2
cdr3_length: 16
cdr3_aa: CASSSSPGVGTGELFF

v_call: TRBV7-9
j_call: TRBJ1-6
cdr3_length: 17
cdr3_aa: CASSKGFLDSYNSPLHF

v_call: TRBV9
j_call: TRBJ1-2
cdr3_length: 13
cdr3_aa: CASSVGTDYGYTF

v_call: TRBV28
j_call: TRBJ2-2
cdr3_length: 17
cdr3_aa: CASSYLAGQANTGELFF

v_call: TRBV5-1
j_call: TRBJ2-5
cdr3_length: 17
cdr3_aa: CASSGTSGSATRETQYF

v_call: TRBV28
j_call: TRBJ2-3
cdr3_length: 11
cdr3_aa: CASSLTDTQYF

v_call: TRBV7-9
j_call: TRBJ2-7
cdr3_length: 13
cdr3_aa: CASRKTGSYEQYF

v_call: TRBV5-4
j_call: TRBJ2-1
cdr3_length: 16
cdr3_aa: CASSLERGASYNEQFF

v_call: TRBV6-1
j_call: TRBJ1-2
cdr3_length: 14
cdr3_aa: CASSEATGGRGYTF

v_call: TRBV2
j_call: TRBJ1-5
cdr3_length: 15
cdr3_aa: CASRRQGAGNQPQHF

v_call: TRBV5-1
j_call: TRBJ1-4
cdr3_length: 20
cdr3_aa: CASSSGITGQGATANEKLFF

v_call: TRBV19
j_call: TRBJ2-7
cdr3_length: 14
cdr3_aa: CASSVTSNTYEQYF

v_call: TRBV15
j_call: TRBJ2-3
cdr3_length: 13
cdr3_aa: CATAGGGTDTQYF

v_call: TRBV10-3
j_call: TRBJ2-3
cdr3_length: 16
cdr3_aa: CATVRGGKRSTDTQYF

v_call: TRBV18
j_call: TRBJ1-1
cdr3_length: 14
cdr3_aa: CASSPGAENTEAFF

v_call: TRBV15
j_call: TRBJ2-3
cdr3_length: 13
cdr3_aa: CATSTPSADTQYF